The rows below give T cell receptor beta chains drawn from one sample of a study of blood T cell repertoires in COVID-19. The repertoire was sequenced with immunoSEQ multiplex PCR; TCRdb's copy has only in-frame clones and lacks some. Of some 340,000 clones in the sample, roughly 85% were seen once. The sequencing input was peripheral blood. These receptors originate from a woman in her late teens or twenties with acute or convalescent COVID-19. Both conserved end residues are trimmed from each CDR3.

j_call v_call cdr3_aa
TRBJ1-2 TRBV11-2 ASRNGQGDGYT
TRBJ2-5 TRBV9 ASSVGQGAGETQY
TRBJ2-1 TRBV6-2/TRBV6-3 ASSRTSGESFKF
TRBJ1-1 TRBV5-6 ASSLFNTEAF
TRBJ1-3 TRBV10-2 ASSEYLWSSGNTIY
TRBJ2-4 TRBV7-9 ASSPRQDLAKNIQY
TRBJ2-5 TRBV4-1 ASSQGLIAGLAGPQETQY
TRBJ2-3 TRBV2 ASSEGPPLLSGVTDTQY
TRBJ2-7 TRBV9 APRAGGGPGQVGSYEQY
TRBJ2-3 TRBV5-1 ASSLPRDTDTQY
TRBJ1-5 TRBV2 ASSEAGVQPQH
TRBJ1-4 TRBV28 ASSLGDREKLF
TRBJ2-1 TRBV5-1 ASSSGLAGVGTGEQF
TRBJ1-1 TRBV10-3 AISESGRGTTEAF
TRBJ1-5 TRBV11-2 ASSLERGQPQH
TRBJ2-1 TRBV6-5 ASSPDSSSYNEQF
TRBJ2-7 TRBV4-1 ASSPRRGQVYEQY
TRBJ2-7 TRBV19 ASTGMGSYEQY
TRBJ2-1 TRBV28 ASSWGVQRDEQF
TRBJ2-7 TRBV13 ASSLGREGHYEQY
TRBJ1-1 TRBV27 ASRPRWTGDTEAF
TRBJ1-2 TRBV27 ASRTGTGDGYT
TRBJ1-2 TRBV9 ASSAMSEGNYGYT
TRBJ1-5 TRBV25-1 ASSEEGQGGQPQH
TRBJ2-3 TRBV19 ASSTGLANGFGTQY
TRBJ2-3 TRBV9 ASSVSSGMTDTQY